This TCR beta chain came from a study of tumor-infiltrating lymphocytes in primary liver carcinoma. Overall study: Tumors were stage T1-T3 N0M0, roughly 4.2 to 11 cm across.

The source material, 20-30 mg of unsorted bulk tissue, was used to co-extract RNA and DNA. Whichever tumor sample was examined, it had over 80% viable tumor cells. The V gene end was trimmed by 6 bases and the J gene end by 8 bases; junction bases not matched to a gene: 13. Per germline, CDR1 SGDLS and CDR2 YYNGEE. The CDR3 has 15 residues. The study, taken as a whole, reports: Lower overlap was observed for tumor-adjacent and tumor-blood pairs relative to tumor region pairs. Tumors significantly exceeded blood in top-250-clone fraction (p = 0.039).

With a constant-region primer, TCR beta cDNA was made from roughly 500 ng of total RNA. Slightly modified ARM-PCR with three nested multiplex PCR rounds yielded TCR beta libraries. A C-beta reverse primer and TRBV1-TRBV30 forward primers served in each of the first two PCR rounds, at about 9 cycles apiece. TCRdb reanalysed the multiplex PCR reads using MiXCR and keeps one entry per CDR3 protein. The table lists about 41,000 distinct CDR3 sequences, over 70% of them singletons, with under 20% in the top ten. This clonotype was found many times. Its antigen is undetermined. The V call is TRBV9, the J call TRBJ2-1; 8 bases line up with TRBD1. The sequencing input was liver tumor tissue from sampling region 2. The subset was: tumor region T2, inferior pole. The TCR originated in a middle-aged man with primary liver carcinoma and hepatitis B virus infection. The CDR3 is CASTRGTGGSDEQFF. For the CDR3, the DNA is TGTGCCAGCACCCGCGGGACAGGTGGTAGTGATGAGCAGTTCTTC.